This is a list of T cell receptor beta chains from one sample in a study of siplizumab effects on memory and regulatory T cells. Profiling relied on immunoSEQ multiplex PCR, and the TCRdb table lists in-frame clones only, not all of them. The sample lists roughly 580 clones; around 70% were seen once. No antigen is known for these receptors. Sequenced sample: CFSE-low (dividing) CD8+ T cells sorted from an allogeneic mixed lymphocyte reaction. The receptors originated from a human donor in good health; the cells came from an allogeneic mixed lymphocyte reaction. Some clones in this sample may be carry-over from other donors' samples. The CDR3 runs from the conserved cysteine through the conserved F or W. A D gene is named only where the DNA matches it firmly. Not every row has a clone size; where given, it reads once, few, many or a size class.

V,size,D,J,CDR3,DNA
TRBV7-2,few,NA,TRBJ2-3,CASSLEVAWDTQYF,TGTGCCAGCAGCTTAGAGGTGGCTTGGGATACGCAGTATTTT
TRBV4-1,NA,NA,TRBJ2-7,CASSQGDLYEQYF,TGCGCCAGCAGCCAAGGGGACCTCTACGAGCAGTACTTC
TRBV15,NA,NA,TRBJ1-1,CATSRDRSGMNTEAFF,TGTGCCACCAGCAGAGATCGTTCAGGTATGAACACTGAAGCTTTCTTT
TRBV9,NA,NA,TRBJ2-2,CASSVEPGWTGEPFF,TGTGCCAGCAGCGTAGAGCCGGGATGGACCGGGGAGCCGTTTTTT
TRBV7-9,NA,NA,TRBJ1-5,CASSLTTASYQPQHF,TGTGCCAGCAGCTTGACTACAGCGAGTTACCAGCCCCAGCATTTT
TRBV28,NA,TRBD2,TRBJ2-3,CASSPTYSGITDTQYF,TGTGCCAGCAGTCCAACATATAGCGGGATCACAGATACGCAGTATTTT
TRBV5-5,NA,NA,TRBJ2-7,CASSLDLGEQYF,TGTGCCAGCAGCTTGGATTTGGGCGAGCAGTACTTC
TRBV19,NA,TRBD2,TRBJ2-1,CASSLSGGSYNEQFF,TGTGCCAGTAGCCTTAGCGGGGGGTCATACAATGAGCAGTTCTTC
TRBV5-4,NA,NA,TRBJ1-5,CASSLTTASYQPQHF,TGTGCCAGCAGCTTGACTACAGCGAGTTACCAGCCCCAGCATTTT
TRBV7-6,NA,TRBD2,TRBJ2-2,CASVDRLAGVGGELFF,TGTGCCAGCGTAGATAGGCTAGCGGGAGTCGGCGGGGAGCTGTTTTTT
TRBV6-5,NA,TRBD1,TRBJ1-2,CASSLGQGGGYTF,TGTGCCAGCAGTCTGGGACAGGGGGGCGGCTACACCTTC
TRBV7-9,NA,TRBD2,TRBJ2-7,CASSSPTSEDYEQYF,TGTGCCAGCAGCTCACCGACTAGCGAAGACTACGAGCAGTACTTC
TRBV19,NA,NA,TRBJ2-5,CASSIPTFHSGAYQETQYF,TGTGCCAGTAGCATACCAACATTCCATAGCGGAGCGTACCAAGAGACCCAGTACTTC
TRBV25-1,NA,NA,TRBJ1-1,CASSSPSRDKNTEAFF,TGTGCCAGCAGCTCTCCATCCCGGGACAAGAACACTGAAGCTTTCTTT
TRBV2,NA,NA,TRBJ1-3,CASTPTPTVGNTIYF,TGTGCCAGCACTCCTACTCCCACGGTTGGAAACACCATATATTTT
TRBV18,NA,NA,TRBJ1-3,CASSPFVKGRDTIYF,TGTGCCAGCTCACCCTTCGTAAAGGGGCGGGACACCATATATTTT
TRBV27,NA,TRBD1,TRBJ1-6,CASSFGTANSPLHF,TGTGCCAGCAGTTTCGGGACAGCTAATTCACCCCTCCACTTT
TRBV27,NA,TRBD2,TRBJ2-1,CASSVTTSGLNNEQFF,TGTGCCAGCAGTGTAACGACTAGCGGGTTAAACAATGAGCAGTTCTTC